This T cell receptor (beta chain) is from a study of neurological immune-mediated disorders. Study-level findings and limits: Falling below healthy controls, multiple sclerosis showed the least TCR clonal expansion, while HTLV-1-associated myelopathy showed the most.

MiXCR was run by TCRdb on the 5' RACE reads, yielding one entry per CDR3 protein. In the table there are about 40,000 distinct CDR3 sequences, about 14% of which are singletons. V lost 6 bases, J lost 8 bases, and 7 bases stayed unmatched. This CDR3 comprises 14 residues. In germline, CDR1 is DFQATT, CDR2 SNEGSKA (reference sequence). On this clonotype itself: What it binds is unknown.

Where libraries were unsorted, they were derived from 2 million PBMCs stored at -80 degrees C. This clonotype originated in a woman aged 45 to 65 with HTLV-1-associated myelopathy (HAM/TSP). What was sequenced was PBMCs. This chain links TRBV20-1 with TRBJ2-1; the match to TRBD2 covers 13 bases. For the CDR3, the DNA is TGCAGTGCGAAAACGGGGACTAGCGGGGATGAGCAGTTCTTC. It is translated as CSAKTGTSGDEQFF.